The entry below describes one T cell receptor beta chain. The antigen remains unidentified. This record comes from a study of T cells in localized non-small cell lung cancer. Study-level points and caveats: Tumor trailed uninvolved adjacent lung in T cell clonality, which peaked there. One tumor region alone was sequenced, and heterogeneity therefore remains possible.

The CDR3 length is 17 residues. Per the germline V gene, CDR1 is LNHDA and CDR2 is SQIVND (reference sequence). V dropped 6 bases and J dropped 3 bases, with 21 bases sitting between them. Method: immunoSEQ multiplex PCR; TCRdb's copy keeps in-frame clones and lacks some. This repertoire shows 55,000 to 75,000 clones, approximately 93% found once; its top ten account for 20%. The material sequenced was peripheral blood, taken before any cancer treatment. The TCR was taken from a man aged 40 to 70 with stage I lung adenocarcinoma. The chain uses TRBV19 and TRBJ2-1, with D possibly being TRBD1 or TRBD2 (5 bases each). The CDR3 nucleotides are TGTGCCAGTAGCTCCCTAGGGGCCAGCGGCGGCTACAATGAGCAGTTCTTC. It is translated as CASSSLGASGGYNEQFF. Drawing the rest from reference TRBV19 and TRBJ2-1, the complete variable domain is DGGITQSPKYLFRKEGQNVTLSCEQNLNHDAMYWYRQDPGQGLRLIYYSQIVNDFQKGDIAEGYSVSREKKESFPLTVTSAQKNPTAFYLCASSSLGASGGYNEQFFGPGTRLTVL.